This TCR beta chain was recorded in a study of blood T cell repertoires in COVID-19. V gave up 6 bases and J gave up 6 bases; unmatched junction bases: 5. This CDR3 region has 13 residues. Germline lookup yields CDR1 LNHDA and CDR2 SQIVND (reference sequence). TCRdb keeps only in-frame clones here, not all; method: immunoSEQ multiplex PCR. There are 200,000 to 250,000 clones in the sample; 65% to 85% occur only once, and around 7% lies in the top ten. The sequenced sample consisted of PBMCs or T cells enriched from blood (not recorded which). The chain combines TRBV19 with TRBJ2-1; 7 bases map to TRBD2. This clonotype originated in a woman aged 40 to 49 with acute COVID-19. The CDR3 spells CASRAGAGNEQFF. The CDR3 coding sequence is TGTGCCAGTAGGGCGGGAGCTGGCAATGAGCAGTTCTTC.